The text below deals with one TCR beta chain. Its target is unknown. PCR was performed a second time for about 6 to 11 cycles using a sample-barcoded 5' primer and a J-beta primer mix. TCRdb recomputed calls from the 5' RACE reads with MiXCR, one row per CDR3 protein. This table has roughly 2 million distinct CDR3 sequences, about 49% appearing once. This sample is drawn from a study of blood T cells in healthy people across ages. CDR1 is MNHEY, CDR2 SMNVEV, per germline (reference sequence). The germline V and J ends were trimmed by 0 bases and 0 bases, with 15 bases remaining between them. The length of the CDR3 is 19 residues. Overall study results and limits: Bulk PBMC profiling left naive and antigen-experienced comparisons inconclusive.

The receptor was derived from a woman in her forties in good health. Sequencing input: blood. The V gene is TRBV27, the J gene TRBJ1-6, with D possibly matching TRBD1 (5 bases). CDR3 coding DNA: TGTGCCAGCAGTTTATCGACAGTAACTCAAGGCTCCTATAATTCACCCCTCCACTTT. Its translation is CASSLSTVTQGSYNSPLHF.